This T cell receptor (beta chain) was documented in a study of blood T cell repertoires in COVID-19. Study at large: Some COVID-19 samples were acute and others convalescent; all came from the United States, Italy and Spain. PBMCs, B-cell-depleted T cells, or T cells provided the cDNA or gDNA that made up the material.

The CDR3 covers 13 residues. V was cut by 3 bases and J by 1 base, with 8 bases left in between. Germline-derived CDR1 and CDR2 are SGHDT and YYEEEE. Per the authors' pipeline: By means of reference gene primer amplification, nucleated cell counts were estimated. The protocol was immunoSEQ multiplex PCR, while the TCRdb copy is restricted to in-frame clones and leaves out a portion. For V, J and clone size, that table is used; D and trimming come from the DNA. Of some 250,000 clones in the sample, over 70% were seen once. This rearrangement joins TRBV5-6 to TRBJ2-7, with D maybe TRBD1 (5 bases). This clonotype was sampled from a man older than 75 with acute or convalescent COVID-19. Input material: peripheral blood. The CDR3 DNA follows: TGTGCCAGCAGCTGGGGCACTTCCTACGAGCAGTACTTC. Protein product: CASSWGTSYEQYF.